A selection of T cell receptor beta chains follows, all from one sample in a study of CD8 T cells in ankylosing spondylitis. TCRdb re-analysed the 5' RACE reads in MiXCR, keeping a single row per CDR3 protein. The table shows 700,000 to 850,000 distinct CDR3 sequences, with approximately 12% occurring only once. The sequenced sample consisted of blood, either unsorted or a sorted T cell fraction (not recorded which). Source of these receptors: a male donor with ankylosing spondylitis. CDR3s include the opening cysteine and the closing phenylalanine or tryptophan. A D gene is named only where the DNA matches it firmly. The size of a clone is reported for some rows only, either as once, few or many, or as a class for expanded clones.

few,TRBD2,TRBV7-8,TRBJ2-7,CASSQLAAQGEQYF,TGTGCCAGCAGCCAACTAGCGGCCCAGGGCGAGCAGTACTTC
NA,NA,TRBV29-1,TRBJ1-1,CSVAGLLSTEAFF,TGCAGCGTTGCGGGACTTCTGAGCACTGAAGCTTTCTTT
many,NA,TRBV9,TRBJ2-2,CASSVVVGSAGELFF,TGTGCCAGCAGCGTAGTCGTTGGGTCCGCCGGGGAGCTGTTTTTT
few,TRBD1,TRBV7-9,TRBJ2-2,CASSPRDREVTGELFF,TGTGCCAGCAGCCCAAGGGACAGGGAGGTCACCGGGGAGCTGTTTTTT
NA,NA,TRBV7-6,TRBJ1-1,CASSLGRTATEAFF,TGTGCCAGCAGCTTAGGACGGACAGCCACTGAAGCTTTCTTT
few,NA,TRBV6-5,TRBJ1-1,CASSYSFRGALEAFF,TGTGCCAGCAGTTACTCGTTTCGGGGCGCACTAGAAGCTTTCTTT
NA,TRBD1,TRBV24-1,TRBJ2-2,CATSDPGQGATGELFF,TGTGCCACCAGTGATCCCGGACAGGGGGCGACCGGGGAGCTGTTTTTT
NA,NA,TRBV7-2,TRBJ1-3,CASSLLSSNTIYF,TGTGCCAGCAGCTTACTGTCCAGTAACACCATATATTTT
few,TRBD1,TRBV29-1,TRBJ1-2,CSVGLVRGQAPYGYTF,TGCAGCGTTGGATTAGTGAGGGGACAGGCTCCTTATGGCTACACCTTC
NA,NA,TRBV7-9,TRBJ1-1,CASSVRGGEKAFF,TGTGCCAGCAGCGTTAGGGGGGGTGAAAAAGCTTTCTTT
few,NA,TRBV20-1,TRBJ1-4,CSANRETNEKLFF,TGCAGTGCGAACAGGGAGACTAATGAAAAACTGTTTTTT
few,NA,TRBV12-3/TRBV12-4,TRBJ1-1,CASSLSDGLSYTEAFF,TGTGCCAGCAGTTTATCGGACGGACTATCCTACACTGAAGCTTTCTTT
many,NA,TRBV12-3/TRBV12-4,TRBJ2-7,CASNPGQSVYEQYF,TGTGCCAGCAATCCGGGTCAAAGCGTCTACGAGCAGTACTTC
few,NA,TRBV7-9,TRBJ2-1,CASSRRGDEQFF,TGTGCCAGCAGCCGGAGGGGGGATGAGCAGTTCTTC
few,TRBD1,TRBV5-1,TRBJ1-4,CASSPQGVSDEKLFF,TGCGCCAGCAGCCCGCAGGGGGTGTCGGATGAAAAACTGTTTTTT
few,NA,TRBV7-2,TRBJ2-7,CASTQGSHEQYF,TGTGCCAGCACCCAGGGTTCCCACGAGCAGTACTTC
NA,NA,TRBV4-3,TRBJ1-4,CASSQDLGRAEKLFF,TGCGCCAGCAGCCAAGACTTGGGCCGCGCGGAAAAACTGTTTTTT
NA,NA,TRBV27,TRBJ2-1,CASSLSRGIDEQFF,TGTGCCAGCAGTTTATCTCGCGGGATCGATGAGCAGTTCTTC
NA,NA,TRBV7-9,TRBJ1-4,CASSYERGGEKLFF,TGTGCCAGCAGCTACGAGAGGGGGGGAGAAAAACTGTTTTTT
many,TRBD2,TRBV6-5,TRBJ2-3,CASSYRSGSKADTQYF,TGTGCCAGCAGTTACCGAAGCGGGAGTAAGGCAGATACGCAGTATTTT
many,NA,TRBV5-5,TRBJ2-7,CASSGQPTSYEQYF,TGTGCCAGCAGTGGGCAGCCAACCTCCTACGAGCAGTACTTC
NA,NA,TRBV20-1,TRBJ1-5,CSARGIGYQPQHF,TGCAGTGCTAGAGGGATAGGCTATCAGCCCCAGCATTTT
many,NA,TRBV20-1,TRBJ2-7,CSAQRPGASYEQYF,TGCAGTGCTCAAAGACCAGGGGCCTCCTACGAGCAGTACTTC
NA,NA,TRBV18,TRBJ1-2,CASSPLNANGYTF,TGTGCCAGCTCACCACTGAACGCCAATGGCTACACCTTC
many,NA,TRBV4-2,TRBJ1-2,CASSQAGNYGYTF,TGTGCCAGCAGCCAAGCAGGAAACTATGGCTACACCTTC
few,NA,TRBV6-6,TRBJ2-5,CASGDTQETQYF,TGTGCCAGCGGGGACACCCAAGAGACCCAGTACTTC
few,TRBD2,TRBV4-1,TRBJ2-1,CASSQVWTSSSNEQFF,TGCGCCAGCAGCCAGGTCTGGACTAGCAGTTCCAATGAGCAGTTCTTC
few,NA,TRBV5-5,TRBJ1-1,CASSLEIGYTEAFF,TGTGCCAGCAGCCTGGAGATTGGGTACACTGAAGCTTTCTTT
NA,NA,TRBV25-1,TRBJ2-5,CASGGPFSKLSETQYF,TGTGCCAGCGGGGGACCGTTTTCAAAATTGAGCGAGACCCAGTACTTC
few,NA,TRBV7-9,TRBJ2-6,CASSQGQFWANVLTF,TGTGCCAGCAGCCAAGGTCAGTTCTGGGCCAACGTCCTGACTTTC
NA,TRBD2,TRBV19,TRBJ2-1,CASSGQLAGARNEQFF,TGTGCCAGTAGTGGACAACTAGCGGGAGCGAGGAATGAGCAGTTCTTC
many,NA,TRBV12-3/TRBV12-4,TRBJ2-3,CASSLRGDLQDTQYF,TGTGCCAGCAGTTTAAGGGGGGACTTACAGGATACGCAGTATTTT
many,NA,TRBV10-3,TRBJ1-2,CAISARGKGGYTF,TGTGCCATCAGCGCTAGGGGGAAGGGCGGCTACACCTTC
few,NA,TRBV5-1,TRBJ2-1,CASSWLGSYNEQFF,TGCGCCAGCAGCTGGTTGGGGTCCTACAATGAGCAGTTCTTC
NA,TRBD1,TRBV4-3,TRBJ1-2,CASSVRTGNYGYTF,TGCGCCAGCAGCGTCCGGACAGGGAACTATGGCTACACCTTC
NA,TRBD1,TRBV4-3,TRBJ2-7,CASSQRQGGSYEQYF,TGCGCCAGCAGCCAACGACAGGGGGGCTCCTACGAGCAGTACTTC
NA,NA,TRBV28,TRBJ1-1,CASSLPGQVIEAFF,TGTGCCAGCAGTTTACCGGGACAAGTTATTGAAGCTTTCTTT
many,NA,TRBV6-2/TRBV6-3,TRBJ1-1,CASSYNSNTEAFF,TGTGCCAGCAGTTACAACAGTAACACTGAAGCTTTCTTT
NA,NA,TRBV20-1,TRBJ2-1,CSAPKRAGYNEQFF,TGCAGTGCACCAAAGCGGGCTGGATACAATGAGCAGTTCTTC